This entry features one T cell receptor (beta chain) sequence. Antigen unknown. There are 16 residues in the CDR3. CDR1 and CDR2 from the germline V gene are LNHNV and YYDKDF (reference sequence). V was pared by 1 base and J by 7 bases, with 9 bases of the junction left unmatched. This entry comes from a study of T cells in localized non-small cell lung cancer. Study-level points and caveats: Sequencing was restricted to one tumor region; therefore, heterogeneity remains possible. Tumor trailed uninvolved adjacent lung in T cell clonality, which peaked there.

Clones were read by immunoSEQ multiplex PCR, and TCRdb kept only the in-frame ones, dropping some. The sample contains around 41,000 clones, 65% to 90% of which appear only once. The sequences come from PBMCs, collected before any cancer treatment. The source is a man between 40 and 70 years old with stage II lung adenocarcinoma. The rearrangement links TRBV15 to TRBJ2-1, with 8 bases matching TRBD2. The CDR3 DNA sequence: TGTGCCACCAGCAGAGGAGGGACTAGTTTAGGGAATGAGCAGTTCTTC. This gives the protein CATSRGGTSLGNEQFF.